This entry lists 5 T cell receptor beta chains sequenced from one sample in a study of identical twins. A single record per CDR3 protein comes from TCRdb applying MiXCR to the 5' RACE reads. The table includes hundreds of thousands of distinct CDR3 sequences, about 12% detected once. This same sample was also taken into another study, of yellow fever vaccine responses in identical twins.

Material: PBMCs. The receptors here all came from a woman aged 18-35 years in good health.

This clonotype appeared a few times. The V call is TRBV20-1, the J call TRBJ1-2, with TRBD1 identical over 9 bases. In germline, CDR1 is DFQATT, CDR2 SNEGSKA (reference sequence). The CDR3 has 12 residues. V trimming: 5 bases; J trimming: 7 bases; junction bases outside the gene matches: 5. CDR3 nucleotide sequence: TGCAGTGCTGGACAGGGGCTTTCTGGCTACACCTTC. Translated: CSAGQGLSGYTF.

The gene calls are TRBV3-1 and TRBJ1-2; 10 nucleotides align to TRBD1. CDR3 length equals 16 residues. The germline V gene encodes CDR1 LGHDT and CDR2 YNNKEL (reference sequence). V trimming: 4 bases; J trimming: 1 base; junction bases outside the gene matches: 6. CDR3 region: CASSPLDRGLNYGYTF. In nucleotides, the CDR3 is TGTGCCAGCAGCCCGCTCGACAGGGGGCTTAACTATGGCTACACCTTC.

To note about this clonotype: One junction end disagrees with the germline gene, perhaps due to a read error. The chain couples TRBV27 to TRBJ2-1; possible D gene TRBD2, 5 bases. The CDR3 runs 13 residues. Germline V lookup: CDR1 MNHEY, CDR2 SMNVEV (reference sequence). Written as DNA, the CDR3 is TGTTCCAGCAGTCAACCCCGGAGGAATGAGCAGTTCTTC. This gives the protein CSSSQPRRNEQFF.

This chain's CDR3 is CASSLAGTGNSPLHF. Written as DNA, the CDR3 is TGCGCCAGCAGCTTGGCCGGGACAGGGAATTCACCCCTCCACTTT. This chain links TRBV5-1 with TRBJ1-6, with 9 bases that match TRBD1. Germline loops: CDR1 SGHRS, CDR2 YFSETQ. The junction had 2 bases not matched to a gene; V was cut back by 0 bases and J by 7 bases. CDR3 length: 15 amino acids.

There are a few counts of this clonotype. This rearrangement joins TRBV5-1 to TRBJ1-3; no reliable D call. The germline V gene has CDR1 SGHRS and CDR2 YFSETQ. V lost 4 bases, J lost 3 bases, and 11 bases lay in between. The CDR3 loop spans 14 amino acids. The CDR3 DNA follows: TGCGCCAGCAGCCCCGGACCGGGTGGAAACACCATATATTTT. Its translation is CASSPGPGGNTIYF.